One sample yielded the 5 T cell receptor beta chains listed below, sequenced in a study of regulatory T cells in long-lasting Graves disease. As to time point: newly diagnosed GD, antithyroid drugs for less than 3 months. Construction of the TCR library relied on RNA isolated from PBMCs. Arm-PCR of CDR3 regions and iRepertoire HTBI primers were the basis on which TCR beta libraries were built. TCRdb reprocessed the multiplex PCR reads with MiXCR, giving one entry per CDR3 protein. The sample has a few hundred thousand distinct CDR3 sequences, about 11% seen once. The same sample was also studied in work on T cells in Graves' hyperthyroidism and ophthalmopathy.

Sample: peripheral blood mononuclear cells (PBMCs), taken at new diagnosis, from a patient treated with antithyroid drugs. The receptor source for this set is a woman aged 18 to 35 with Graves disease.

The chain couples TRBV6-2 or TRBV6-3 to TRBJ2-1; D remains unclear. Germline CDR1 is MNHEY and CDR2 is SVGEGT. The CDR3 loop spans 15 amino acids. V lost 5 bases and J 4 bases, leaving 15 bases between the germline ends. CDR3 nucleotide sequence: TGTGCCAGCAGTAAAGACTCCCTGAGGTACAATGAGCAGTTCTTC. Translation: CASSKDSLRYNEQFF.

The V call is TRBV6-2 or TRBV6-3, the J call TRBJ1-3; D gene ambiguous. V lost 4 bases, J lost 2 bases, and 9 bases lay in between. This CDR3 has 14 residues. Per germline, CDR1 MNHEY and CDR2 SVGEGT. The CDR3 spells CASSFEETGNTIYF. The DNA for the CDR3 is TGTGCCAGCAGTTTCGAGGAAACTGGAAACACCATATATTTT.

This clonotype was detected a few times. The rearrangement uses TRBV5-1 and TRBJ2-2, with 10 bases fitting TRBD2. Germline lookup yields CDR1 SGHRS and CDR2 YFSETQ. V lost 3 bases and J lost 7; bases outside the gene matches: 9. The CDR3 sequence is 16 residues long. The CDR3 sequence: CASSYSSGSLLGELFF. CDR3 nucleotide sequence: TGCGCCAGCAGCTACTCTAGCGGGAGTTTGCTCGGGGAGCTGTTTTTT.

The chain links TRBV7-9 to TRBJ2-1; 8 bases align to TRBD2. Germline CDR1 is SEHNR and CDR2 is FQNEAQ (reference sequence). Trimming removed 5 bases from V and 8 bases from J; junction bases left unmatched: 20. The CDR3 has 18 amino acids. DNA of the CDR3: TGTGCCAGCAGCCCCGCCCTTATCGCGGGAGGTCTTATGGATGAGCAGTTCTTC. This encodes CASSPALIAGGLMDEQFF.

This clonotype was picked up many times. The chain combines TRBV20-1 with TRBJ2-7; possible D gene TRBD1, 6 bases. V lost 7 bases to trimming and J lost 5 bases, with 24 bases between them. The CDR3 spans 15 residues. Per the germline V gene, CDR1 is DFQATT and CDR2 is SNEGSKA (reference sequence). Here the CDR3 reads CSVTVGDTERDEQYF. CDR3 in DNA: TGCAGTGTAACAGTGGGGGACACAGAGAGGGACGAGCAGTACTTC.